What follows is one T cell receptor (beta chain) and its context. The antigen it binds to is not known. The input lacks base qualities; no much larger clone sits a single base away. The cohort comprised 710 or so healthy bone marrow donors. At the time of sampling, every cohort member was nominally healthy, though immune exposures that went unrecorded were likely present. The donor tested CMV seropositive and was one of the 289 seropositive cohort members. Every donor gave a peripheral blood sample, and the peripheral blood mononuclear cells from that sample were used for TCR beta sequencing. The Qiagen DNeasy Blood Extraction Kit was used to extract genomic DNA from the blood cell samples. This sample stems from a study of cytomegalovirus exposure and HLA in healthy donors (dated by TCRdb to the late 2010s). About the investigation overall: According to an earlier analysis of 587 of the donors, some 170 million T cells yielded 120 million or so unique TCR beta sequences and about 300 Gb of sequence data. Donor age, sex, ethnicity and CMV serostatus were compiled together with the repertoire data. Rather than drawing on any new phenotypic data, the later analysis identified candidate immune exposures from TCR beta sequences and the way those sequences occurred across donors. Besides the first cohort of 666 subjects, a separate validation cohort made up of roughly 120 different subjects was used. A handful of DR-DQ haplotypes were handled as single units for association and clustering because linkage in the cohort was strong. Roughly 300 gigabases of sequencing data and 70 million to 95 million unique TCR sequences made up an early release that covered approximately 650 HLA-typed donors. To study patterns of TCR occurrence, a later analysis re-analyzed previously published TCR beta repertoires from 500 to 850 donors and added high-resolution HLA genotyping. Using immunosequencing, the study profiled T cell repertoires from fewer than 700 subjects and related those repertoires to cytomegalovirus serostatus. HLA typing included class I and class II loci at four-digit resolution. An earlier analysis of some 500 of the donors used high-throughput TCR beta sequencing to judge whether each TCR beta V gene segment behaved as functional or pseudogenic. The study aimed to test whether signatures of past pathogen exposure could be identified by cataloging public T cell receptors. Among over 350 genotyped donors of the cohort, an average of around 240,000 unique TCR beta nucleotide sequences were sequenced per donor, roughly 20% of them non-productive. The number of donors typed differed by locus, with roughly 629-640 for A, B, C, DRB1 and DQB1, 522 for DQA1, some 570 for DPA1, and about 450 for DPB1. All discovery cohort repertoires had been generated on a single sequencing platform. High-throughput TCR immunosequencing, statistical association of individual TCRs with disease status, and machine learning were combined to predict cytomegalovirus infection status. A later genetic analysis used genome-wide SNP genotypes for about 60% of the 666 donors, treating that subset as a discovery cohort. Among the roughly 400 genotyped donors, about 85% belonged to the genetic ancestry cluster associated with self-reported Caucasian donors. The paper as a whole reports these results and caveats: Correlated functional status among segregating V segments might reflect linkage disequilibrium, but an unknown experimental factor could not be ruled out. Cytomegalovirus status was reported to be diagnosed by the classifier with high specificity and sensitivity in both the original and validation cohorts. Because counts were too low, roughly 18 rarely observed V segments, including chromosome 9 orphons, were left out of the earlier analysis of 500 to 750 of the donors. Across donors, most TCR sequences were observed very rarely, whereas some public TCRs were present in many individuals. In a later analysis, several top co-occurrence clusters were reported to appear linked to parvovirus B19, influenza, CMV and Epstein-Barr virus. In a later genetic analysis, fewer N-insertions in productive TCRs were reported among donors in an Asian-associated ancestry cluster than the 666-donor mean. According to a later analysis, most CMV-associated TCR beta chains appeared to be HLA-restricted, and the HLA associations seemed to be driven largely by CMV exposure. The presence/absence analyses assumed that sequencing depth was roughly uniform across donors, and that assumption may not be true. It was suggested by the authors that the approach could potentially be generalized to other disease states and immunological phenotypes. A cluster of highly shared sequence variants was judged likely to be a technical artifact of the sequencing pipeline. For the cohort, immune exposure information was limited to CMV serostatus. Assigning TCR associations to individual alleles was difficult when HLA alleles, especially DR and DQ, strongly co-occurred. A further reported finding was that TCR beta sequences accurately predicted the HLA-A and HLA-B alleles for most subjects in the first cohort. According to a later analysis, TCR association rates differed among HLA loci, with DRB1 alleles showing the most associated TCRs and HLA-C alleles showing the fewest. A later analysis associated about 17,000 TCR beta sequences with specific HLA alleles at a false discovery rate of 0.05. Because HLA typing was missing for some donors at each locus, association tests included only the typed subset. Compared with equally common non-associated chains, HLA-associated TCR beta chains in a later analysis were more clonally expanded and had lower generation probabilities. In a later genetic analysis, a missense DCLRE1C variant was associated with V-gene and J-gene trimming of TCR beta chains, and the association was replicated in an independent cohort. An earlier analysis of approximately 540 of the donors showed that most TCR beta V segments appeared in productive rearrangements either about 87% or about 30% of the time, which broadly matched IMGT annotations. In vitro tests confirmed that a few of the cytomegalovirus-associated TCR beta chains recognize cytomegalovirus antigens. This cohort had only TCR beta chains sequenced, and the lack of alpha or paired-chain data limited which features could be detected. The study listed over 150 TCR beta chains as associated with cytomegalovirus.

The library was obtained by the immunoSEQ multiplex PCR assay. The multiplex PCR relied on a mix of 60 forward primers for TCR Vbeta segments and 13 reverse primers for TCR Jbeta segments. A multiplex PCR assay on genomic DNA amplified the CDR3 region of rearranged TCR beta genes. On the Illumina HiSeq System, the amplified TCR beta libraries were sequenced as 87-base-pair reads. From the authors' description of their analysis: In a later analysis, tens of millions of unique TCR beta chains were counted across the roughly 700 repertoires, and about 9.9 million of these chains were shared by at least two donors. To remove PCR and sequencing errors, raw reads were error-corrected and collapsed into unique sequences using a nearest-neighbor algorithm that merged closely related sequences. Alignment of CDR3 sequences to IMGT reference sequences was used to assign V, D and J gene segments. Each retained sequence needed at least a six-nucleotide match to both a V gene segment and a J gene segment. Rearrangements were called productive when the CDR3 lacked stop codons and stayed in frame with V and J; all others were non-productive. Following IMGT convention, CDR3 was defined as the stretch from the second conserved V-encoded cysteine to the conserved J-encoded phenylalanine. In an earlier analysis of more than 550 of the donors, sequences lacking an unambiguous match to a single V gene segment were excluded. In an earlier analysis of more than 500 of the donors, a V segment was called functional when productive rearrangements were above 56.7%, and segregating when the standard deviation between donors exceeded 5%. A statistical classification framework was built to diagnose cytomegalovirus status from the catalog of TCR beta chain sequences. V and J gene assignment, in a later analysis, came from comparing TCR nucleotide sequences with IMGT/GENE-DB human TR gene sequences. In a later analysis, CDR3 sequences and most-parsimonious VDJ recombination scenarios were assigned using the TCRdist pipeline. In a later analysis, each TCR beta chain was defined by its CDR3 amino acid sequence together with its V-gene family, and reads lacking a unique V-gene family were excluded. A later analysis removed several hundred highly shared, low-generation-probability nucleotide sequences to deal with suspected cross-contamination and a sequencing artifact. A later analysis calculated a clonal expansion index for each public chain from normalized within-repertoire ranks of inferred template counts. Generation probabilities in a later analysis came from a VDJ recombination model fitted to out-of-frame rearrangements, and those results were checked against IGoR. In a later analysis, TCR-TCR, TCR-HLA and TCR-CMV co-occurrence was scored with hypergeometric tests, and a repertoire-size bias correction was applied to TCR pairs. To estimate false discovery rates, a later analysis permuted the HLA or CMV assignments 20 times. In a later analysis, co-occurring TCRs were grouped using DBSCAN, and TCRdist sequence similarity was added for clustering within HLA-allele-positive subsets. Repertoires with fewer than 30,000 or more than 120,000 public chains were left out of co-occurrence clustering, as were several repertoires with anomalous nucleotide sharing. TCRdb's version of the immuneACCESS table is confined to in-frame rearrangements and falls short of the full clone set. An unresolved V gene accounts for under half of the shortfall where checked; the remainder is of unknown origin. That table gives V, J and clone size, and the DNA gave D and trimming. In this sample the table shows about 180,000 clones, roughly 88% of which occur a single time. Around 1.2% of the sample is in the top ten clones.

The sample was PBMCs. The receptor was derived from a girl aged 2 to 9 in good health and CMV-seropositive.

The nucleotide sequence is given as TGTGCCAGCAGTTTGGGGGGGGTATCGACTGAAGCTTTCTTT. Its protein reads: CASSLGGVSTEAFF. The receptor chain draws on TRBV28 and TRBJ1-1, with a tentative D gene TRBD1 over 5 matching bases. Trimming takes 3 bases from V and 5 bases from J, and the germline ends sit 13 bases apart. Spanning cysteine to phenylalanine, the CDR3 consists of 14 amino acids. Just CDR3 DNA is preserved here, 42 bases in frame from base 1. The germline V gene encodes CDR1 MDHEN and CDR2 SYDVKM.